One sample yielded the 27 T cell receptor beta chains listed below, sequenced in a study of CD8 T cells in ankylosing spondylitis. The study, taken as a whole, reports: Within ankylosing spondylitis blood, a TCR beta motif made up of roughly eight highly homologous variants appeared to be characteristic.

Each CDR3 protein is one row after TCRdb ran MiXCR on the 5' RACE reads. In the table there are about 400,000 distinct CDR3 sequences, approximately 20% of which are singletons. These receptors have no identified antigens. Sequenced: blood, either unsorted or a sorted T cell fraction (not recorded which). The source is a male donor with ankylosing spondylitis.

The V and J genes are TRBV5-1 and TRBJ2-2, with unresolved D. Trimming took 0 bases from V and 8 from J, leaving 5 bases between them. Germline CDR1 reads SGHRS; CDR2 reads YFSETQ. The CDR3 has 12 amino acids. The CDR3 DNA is TGCGCCAGCAGCTTGGCGGCGGGGGAGCTGTTTTTT. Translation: CASSLAAGELFF.

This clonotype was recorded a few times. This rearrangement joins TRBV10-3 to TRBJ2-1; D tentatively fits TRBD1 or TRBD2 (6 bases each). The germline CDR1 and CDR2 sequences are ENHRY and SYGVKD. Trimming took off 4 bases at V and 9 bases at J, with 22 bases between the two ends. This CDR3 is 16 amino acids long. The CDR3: CAISGRGTGVSAEQFF. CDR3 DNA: TGTGCCATCAGTGGAAGGGGGACGGGGGTTTCCGCTGAGCAGTTCTTC.

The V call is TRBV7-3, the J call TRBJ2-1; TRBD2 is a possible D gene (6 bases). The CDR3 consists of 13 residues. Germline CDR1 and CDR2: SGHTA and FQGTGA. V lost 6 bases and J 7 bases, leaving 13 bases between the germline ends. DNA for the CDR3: TGTGCCAGCAGTGGGACTCTAGGGAATGAGCAGTTCTTC. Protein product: CASSGTLGNEQFF.

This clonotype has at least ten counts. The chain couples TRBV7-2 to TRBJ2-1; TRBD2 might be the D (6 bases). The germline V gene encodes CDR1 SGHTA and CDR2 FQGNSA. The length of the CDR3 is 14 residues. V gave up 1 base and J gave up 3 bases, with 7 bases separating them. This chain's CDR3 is CASSLDGSYNEQFF. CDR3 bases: TGTGCCAGCAGCTTAGACGGGAGCTACAATGAGCAGTTCTTC.

The DNA of the CDR3 is TGTGCCAGCAGCCCAGCCGTGGGGGGAGCTTTCTTT. The encoded protein is CASSPAVGGAFF. The chain employs TRBV7-2 and TRBJ1-1; a weak D match, TRBD1 (5 bases). This CDR3 spans 12 amino acids. Germline V gives CDR1 SGHTA, CDR2 FQGNSA. With 5 bases removed from V and 10 bases from J, the gap between germline ends came to 14 bases.

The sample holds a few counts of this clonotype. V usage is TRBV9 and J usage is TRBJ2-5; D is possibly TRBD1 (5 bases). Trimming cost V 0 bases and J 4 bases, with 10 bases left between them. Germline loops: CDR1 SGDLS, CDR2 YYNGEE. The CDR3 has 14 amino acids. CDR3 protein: CASSVAQDRETQYF. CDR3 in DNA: TGTGCCAGCAGCGTAGCCCAAGACAGAGAGACCCAGTACTTC. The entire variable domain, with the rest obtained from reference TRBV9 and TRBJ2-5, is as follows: DSGVTQTPKHLITATGQRVTLRCSPRSGDLSVYWYQQSLDQGLQFLIQYYNGEERAKGNILERFSAQQFPDLHSELNLSSLELGDSALYFCASSVAQDRETQYFGPGTRLLVL.

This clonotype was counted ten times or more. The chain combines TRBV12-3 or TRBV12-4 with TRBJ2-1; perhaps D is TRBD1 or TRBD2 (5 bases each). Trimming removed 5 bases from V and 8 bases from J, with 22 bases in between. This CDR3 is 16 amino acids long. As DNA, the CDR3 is TGTGCCAGCAGTATTACAGGTCTCCTCCTGGGGGATGAGCAGTTCTTC. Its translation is CASSITGLLLGDEQFF.

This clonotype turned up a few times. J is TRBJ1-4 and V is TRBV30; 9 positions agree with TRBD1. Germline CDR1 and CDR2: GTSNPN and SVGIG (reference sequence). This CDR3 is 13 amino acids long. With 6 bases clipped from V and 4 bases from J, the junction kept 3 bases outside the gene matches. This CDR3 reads CACPGQGNEKLFF. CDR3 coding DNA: TGTGCCTGTCCGGGACAGGGTAATGAAAAACTGTTTTTT. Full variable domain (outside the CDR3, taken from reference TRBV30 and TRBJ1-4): SQTIHQWPATLVQPVGSPLSLECTVEGTSNPNLYWYRQAAGRGLQLLFYSVGIGQISSEVPQNLSASRPQDRQFILSSKKLLLSDSGFYLCACPGQGNEKLFFGSGTQLSVL.

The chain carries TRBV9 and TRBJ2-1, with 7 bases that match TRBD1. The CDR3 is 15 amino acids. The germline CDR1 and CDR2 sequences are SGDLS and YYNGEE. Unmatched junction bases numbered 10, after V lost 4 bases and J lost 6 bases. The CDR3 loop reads CASSITGQWGNEQFF. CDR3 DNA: TGTGCCAGCAGCATTACGGGACAGTGGGGCAATGAGCAGTTCTTC.

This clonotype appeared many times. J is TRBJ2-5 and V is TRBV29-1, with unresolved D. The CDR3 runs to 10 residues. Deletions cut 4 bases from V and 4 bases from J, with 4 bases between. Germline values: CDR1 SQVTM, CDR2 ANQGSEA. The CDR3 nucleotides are TGCAGCGTTGCAGTAGAGACCCAGTACTTC. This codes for CSVAVETQYF.

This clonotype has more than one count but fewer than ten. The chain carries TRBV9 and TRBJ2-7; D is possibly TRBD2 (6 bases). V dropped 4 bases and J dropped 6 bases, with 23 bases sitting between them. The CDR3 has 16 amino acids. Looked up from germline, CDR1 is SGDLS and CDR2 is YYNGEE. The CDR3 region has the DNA TGTGCCAGCAGCAGAGCTGCCGGGACTTCCTCTGGCGAGCAGTACTTC. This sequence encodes CASSRAAGTSSGEQYF.

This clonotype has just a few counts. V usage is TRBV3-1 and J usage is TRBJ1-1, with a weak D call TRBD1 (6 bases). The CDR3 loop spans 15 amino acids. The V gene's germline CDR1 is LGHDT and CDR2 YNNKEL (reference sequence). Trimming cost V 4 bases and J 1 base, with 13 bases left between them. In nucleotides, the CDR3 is TGTGCCAGCAGCCGAGGACAGAGAAAGAACACTGAAGCTTTCTTT. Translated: CASSRGQRKNTEAFF.

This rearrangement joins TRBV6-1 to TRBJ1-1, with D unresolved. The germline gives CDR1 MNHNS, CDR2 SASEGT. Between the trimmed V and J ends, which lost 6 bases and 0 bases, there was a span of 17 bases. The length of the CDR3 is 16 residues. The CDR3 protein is CASRNGFAGMNTEAFF. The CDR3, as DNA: TGTGCCAGCAGAAACGGGTTCGCCGGTATGAACACTGAAGCTTTCTTT.

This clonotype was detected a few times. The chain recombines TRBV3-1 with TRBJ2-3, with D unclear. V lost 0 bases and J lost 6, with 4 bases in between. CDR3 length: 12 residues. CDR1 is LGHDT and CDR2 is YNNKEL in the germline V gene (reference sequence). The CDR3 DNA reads TGTGCCAGCAGCCAAGATTGGGATACGCAGTATTTT. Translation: CASSQDWDTQYF.

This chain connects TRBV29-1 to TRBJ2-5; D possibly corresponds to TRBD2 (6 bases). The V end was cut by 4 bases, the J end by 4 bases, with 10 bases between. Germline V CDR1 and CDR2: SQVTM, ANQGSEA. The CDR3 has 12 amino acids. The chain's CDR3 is CSVVEGGETQYF. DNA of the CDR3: TGCAGCGTTGTCGAGGGAGGAGAGACCCAGTACTTC.

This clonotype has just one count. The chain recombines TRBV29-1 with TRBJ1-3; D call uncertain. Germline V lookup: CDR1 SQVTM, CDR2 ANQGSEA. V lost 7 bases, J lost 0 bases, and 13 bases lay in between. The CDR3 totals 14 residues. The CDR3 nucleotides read TGCAGCGCTGGCGGAGGACTCTCTGGAAACACCATATATTTT. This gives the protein CSAGGGLSGNTIYF.

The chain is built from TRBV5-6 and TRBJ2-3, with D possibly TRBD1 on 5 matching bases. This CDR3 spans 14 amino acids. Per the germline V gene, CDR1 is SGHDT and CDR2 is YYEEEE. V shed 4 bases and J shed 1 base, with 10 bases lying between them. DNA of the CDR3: TGTGCCAGCAGCGCAGGGTACCGCACAGATACGCAGTATTTT. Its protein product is CASSAGYRTDTQYF.

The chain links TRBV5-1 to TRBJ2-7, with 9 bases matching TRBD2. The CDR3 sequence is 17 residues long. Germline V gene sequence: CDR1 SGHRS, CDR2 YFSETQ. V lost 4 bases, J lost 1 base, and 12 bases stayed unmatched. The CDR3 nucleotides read TGCGCCAGCAGCGCGACTACGACTAGCGGCAATTCCTACGAGCAGTACTTC. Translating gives CASSATTTSGNSYEQYF.

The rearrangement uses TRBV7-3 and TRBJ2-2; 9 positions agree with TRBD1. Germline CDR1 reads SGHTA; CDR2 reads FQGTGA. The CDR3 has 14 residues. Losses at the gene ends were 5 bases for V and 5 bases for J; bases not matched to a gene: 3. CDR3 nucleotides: TGTGCCAGCAGCCGCGGGACAGGGACCGGGGAGCTGTTTTTT. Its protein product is CASSRGTGTGELFF.

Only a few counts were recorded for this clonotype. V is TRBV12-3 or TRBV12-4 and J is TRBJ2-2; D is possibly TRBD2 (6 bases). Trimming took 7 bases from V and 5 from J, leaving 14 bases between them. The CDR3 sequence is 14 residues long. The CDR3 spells CASKSSGRTGELFF. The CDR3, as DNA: TGTGCCAGCAAGTCGTCAGGGAGGACCGGGGAGCTGTTTTTT.

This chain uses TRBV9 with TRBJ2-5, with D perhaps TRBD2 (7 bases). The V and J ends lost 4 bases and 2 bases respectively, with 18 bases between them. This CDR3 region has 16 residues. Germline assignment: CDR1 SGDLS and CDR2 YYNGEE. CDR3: CASSLRGGEGQETQYF. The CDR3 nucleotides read TGTGCCAGCAGCCTCAGGGGCGGGGAGGGGCAAGAGACCCAGTACTTC.

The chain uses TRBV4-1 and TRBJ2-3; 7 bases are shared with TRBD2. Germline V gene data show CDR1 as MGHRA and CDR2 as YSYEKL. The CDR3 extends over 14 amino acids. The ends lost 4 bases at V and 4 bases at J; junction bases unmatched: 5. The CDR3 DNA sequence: TGCGCCAGCAGCCTCCTAGCGGCCTCAGATACGCAGTATTTT. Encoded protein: CASSLLAASDTQYF.

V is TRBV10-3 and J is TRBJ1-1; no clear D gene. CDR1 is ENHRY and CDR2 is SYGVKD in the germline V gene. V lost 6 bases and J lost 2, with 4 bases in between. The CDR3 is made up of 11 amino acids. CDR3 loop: CAIRGNTEAFF. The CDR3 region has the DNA TGTGCCATCAGAGGAAACACTGAAGCTTTCTTT.

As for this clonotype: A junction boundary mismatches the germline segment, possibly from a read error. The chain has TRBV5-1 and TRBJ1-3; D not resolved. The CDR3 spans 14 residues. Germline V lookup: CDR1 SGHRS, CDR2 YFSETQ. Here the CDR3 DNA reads TGCGCCAGCAGCTTGTATTACGGCGGAACCACCATATATTTT. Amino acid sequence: CASSLYYGGTTIYF.

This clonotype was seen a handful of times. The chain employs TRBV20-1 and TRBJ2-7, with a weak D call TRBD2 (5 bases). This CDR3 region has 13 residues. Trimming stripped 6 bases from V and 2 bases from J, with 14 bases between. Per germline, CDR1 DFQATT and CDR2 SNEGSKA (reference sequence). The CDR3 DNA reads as TGCAGTGCCCGGGGTGGCCTGACCTACGAGCAGTACTTC. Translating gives CSARGGLTYEQYF.

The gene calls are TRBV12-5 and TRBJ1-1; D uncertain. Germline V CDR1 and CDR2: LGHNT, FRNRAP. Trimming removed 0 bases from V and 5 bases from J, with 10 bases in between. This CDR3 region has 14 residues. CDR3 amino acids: CASGLVGLGTEAFF. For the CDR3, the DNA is TGTGCTAGTGGTTTGGTCGGCCTCGGGACTGAAGCTTTCTTT.

The CDR3, as DNA: TGTGCCAGCAGCTTTGACAGCATCGTCGACACTGAAGCTTTCTTT. This codes for CASSFDSIVDTEAFF. This chain joins TRBV7-2 and TRBJ1-1; a possible D gene is TRBD1 (5 bases). The germline V gene encodes CDR1 SGHTA and CDR2 FQGNSA. Trimming cost V 3 bases and J 3 bases, with 14 bases left between them. The CDR3 consists of 15 residues.